Below, 5 T cell receptor beta chains from the same sample are listed, as sequenced in a study of cytomegalovirus exposure and HLA in healthy donors. The PCR contained 60 Vbeta and 13 Jbeta primers. Some clones are missing from TCRdb's copy, which holds only in-frame ones; the method was immunoSEQ multiplex PCR. The sample includes about 160,000 clones, 79% seen only once; the top ten take roughly 3.6%. Sequenced sample: PBMCs. These receptors were taken from a human donor in good health.

This chain uses TRBV9 with TRBJ2-1; 15 bases are a match to TRBD2. CDR3 length equals 18 residues. J lost 2 bases, V lost 4 bases, and 7 bases had no gene match. Per the germline V gene, CDR1 is SGDLS and CDR2 is YYNGEE. The DNA of the CDR3 is TGTGCCAGCAGCCCTACGGGACTAGCGGGAGGTCCCTACAATGAGCAGTTCTTC. Encoded protein: CASSPTGLAGGPYNEQFF.

CDR3 bases: TGTGCCATCGCACGCGAGGGCTACGAGCAGTACTTC. Protein sequence: CAIAREGYEQYF. This chain connects TRBV10-3 to TRBJ2-7, with D possibly matching TRBD2 (5 bases). The germline CDR1 and CDR2 sequences are ENHRY and SYGVKD. Trimming pared 8 bases from V and 3 bases from J, leaving 11 bases between. The CDR3 is made up of 12 amino acids.

The chain couples TRBV28 to TRBJ1-5; D is perhaps TRBD1 (5 bases). The CDR3 consists of 16 residues. Germline V gene sequence: CDR1 MDHEN, CDR2 SYDVKM. The V end was cut by 3 bases, the J end by 5 bases, with 17 bases between. CDR3 in DNA: TGTGCCAGCAGTTTTCATATGGGGCAGGGTCATCAGCCCCAGCATTTT. Protein: CASSFHMGQGHQPQHF. Full variable domain (outside the CDR3, taken from reference TRBV28 and TRBJ1-5): DVKVTQSSRYLVKRTGEKVFLECVQDMDHENMFWYRQDPGLGLRLIYFSYDVKMKEKGDIPEGYSVSREKKERFSLILESASTNQTSMYLCASSFHMGQGHQPQHFGDGTRLSIL.

In this sample, this clone turned up a few times. The chain uses TRBV6-1 and TRBJ1-5; TRBD1 matches 8 bases. This CDR3 region has 13 residues. Looked up from germline, CDR1 is MNHNS and CDR2 is SASEGT. V shed 7 bases, J shed 6 bases, and the junction held 5 bases outside the gene matches. Here the CDR3 reads CASNSGGVQPQHF. For the CDR3, the DNA is TGTGCCAGCAACTCAGGGGGCGTTCAGCCCCAGCATTTT.

The rearrangement joins TRBV18 to TRBJ1-1; 9 bases agree with TRBD1. This CDR3 has 15 residues. Germline trimming cut 3 bases from V and 5 bases from J; bases unmatched to any gene: 7. Germline V gene lookup returns CDR1 KGHSH and CDR2 LQKENI. The CDR3 DNA reads as TGTGCCAGCTCACCCTACAGGGGGCTGGAAACTGAAGCTTTCTTT. This translates into CASSPYRGLETEAFF. The variable domain in full, with the rest retrieved from reference TRBV18 and TRBJ1-1, is NAGVMQNPRHLVRRRGQEARLRCSPMKGHSHVYWYRQLPEEGLKFMVYLQKENIIDESGMPKERFSAEFPKEGPSILRIQQVVRGDSAAYFCASSPYRGLETEAFFGQGTRLTVV.